In this sample, the clone carrying this T cell receptor (beta chain) turned up a few times. The ends lost 6 bases at V and 3 bases at J; junction bases unmatched: 10. Germline CDR1 reads LGHNT; CDR2 reads FRNRAP. This CDR3 comprises 15 residues. The data were obtained in a study of T cells in Graves' hyperthyroidism and ophthalmopathy. TCR beta CDR3 sequences were amplified from RNA transcripts. The HTBI primer set drove a first-round RT-PCR of the TCR CDR3. Each CDR3 protein is one row after TCRdb ran MiXCR on the multiplex PCR reads. The sample yields 700,000 or so distinct CDR3 sequences, about 17% seen once. Hyperthyroidism in the patients, aged 18 to 65, was newly diagnosed and under 2 months in duration. Patients were excluded because of uncontrolled infection, other autoimmune disease, pregnancy or lactation. The diagnoses drew upon clinical symptoms, serum thyroxine and TRAb, thyroid ultrasound and orbital computed tomography.

The chain employs TRBV12-5 and TRBJ2-7; 8 bases agree with TRBD2. Sequencing was done on a sample of blood. This TCR came from a man aged 18 to 29 with Graves' hyperthyroidism. This CDR3 reads CASGPQRESRYEQYF. The CDR3 nucleotides read TGTGCTAGTGGGCCCCAGCGGGAGTCTCGCTACGAGCAGTACTTC.